A single sample gave rise to the 15 T cell receptor beta chains below, sequenced in a study of technical replicates of blood from a handful of donors. Profiling relied on immunoSEQ multiplex PCR, and the TCRdb table lists in-frame clones only, not all of them. The sample carries 60,000 to 85,000 clones, 94% recorded once. Input material: T cells isolated from PBMCs. The origin of the receptors is a human donor in good health.

CDR3 nucleotide sequence: TGTGCCAGCAGTTACTCAGGGACTAGCGTCACCGGGGAGCTGTTTTTT. Amino acids: CASSYSGTSVTGELFF. The chain is built from TRBV6-6 and TRBJ2-2; 10 positions match TRBD2. CDR3 length: 16 amino acids. J gave up 4 bases and V 0 bases, and 2 bases lay outside the gene matches. Germline assignment: CDR1 MNHNY and CDR2 SVGAGI (reference sequence).

V gene TRBV28 combines with J gene TRBJ2-7; D unclear. Germline values: CDR1 MDHEN, CDR2 SYDVKM. The CDR3 sequence is 11 residues long. The V gene lost 6 bases and the J gene lost 3 bases, with 6 bases spanning the gap. The CDR3 here is CASSYFYEQYF. DNA of the CDR3: TGTGCCAGCAGCTATTTCTACGAGCAGTACTTC.

J is TRBJ1-2 and V is TRBV25-1; 7 bases fit TRBD1. The CDR3 is 13 residues long. Germline V lookup: CDR1 MGHDK, CDR2 SYGVNS. Trimming took 5 bases from V and 4 from J; bases not matched to a gene: 4. The DNA for the CDR3 is TGTGCCAGCAGTTTAGGGGGCGTCTATGGCTACACCTTC. Protein product: CASSLGGVYGYTF.

This rearrangement joins TRBV5-6 to TRBJ1-4; maybe TRBD1 (5 bases). The CDR3 is 11 residues long. The germline gives CDR1 SGHDT, CDR2 YYEEEE. The V end was cut by 4 bases, the J end by 8 bases, with 6 bases between. The CDR3 sequence: CASSRTEKLFF. The CDR3 nucleotides read TGTGCCAGCAGCCGGACAGAAAAACTGTTTTTT.

The chain links TRBV7-3 to TRBJ2-1; a weak D match, TRBD2 (6 bases). V was trimmed by 3 bases and J by 7 bases, leaving 10 bases between them. The germline V gene has CDR1 SGHTA and CDR2 FQGTGA. The CDR3 totals 13 residues. DNA for the CDR3: TGTGCCAGCAGCTTGGAGGGTATGAATGAGCAGTTCTTC. Its protein is CASSLEGMNEQFF.

The V call is TRBV25-1, the J call TRBJ2-7, with 10 bases fitting TRBD1. CDR3 length: 15 residues. Losses at the gene ends were 10 bases for V and 3 bases for J; bases not matched to a gene: 12. Germline CDR1 is MGHDK and CDR2 is SYGVNS. The CDR3 coding sequence is TGTGCCACTATGGACCGGACAGGGGGATACTACGAGCAGTACTTC. Translation gives CATMDRTGGYYEQYF.

This clone showed up just once. The gene calls are TRBV19 and TRBJ2-2; D not certain. Germline lookup yields CDR1 LNHDA and CDR2 SQIVND (reference sequence). The CDR3 runs 15 residues. V was clipped by 4 bases and J by 1 base, with 10 bases between them. Here the CDR3 reads CASSTNPGNTGELFF. CDR3 sequence (DNA): TGTGCCAGTAGTACAAACCCAGGGAACACCGGGGAGCTGTTTTTT.

This chain connects TRBV4-1 to TRBJ1-4; 7 bases are a match to TRBD1. V lost 3 bases and J lost 6; bases outside the gene matches: 10. In germline, CDR1 is MGHRA, CDR2 YSYEKL. The CDR3 sequence is 16 residues long. The CDR3 region is CASSHNSRDRYEKLFF. CDR3 coding DNA: TGCGCCAGCAGCCATAATTCCCGGGACAGATATGAAAAACTGTTTTTT.

The gene calls are TRBV15 and TRBJ2-5; perhaps TRBD1 as D (6 bases). Germline V gives CDR1 LNHNV, CDR2 YYDKDF (reference sequence). CDR3 size: 10 residues. Between the trimmed V and J ends, which lost 9 bases and 5 bases, there was a span of 7 bases. The CDR3 bases are TGTGCCACTGGGGGCGAGACCCAGTACTTC. Protein product: CATGGETQYF.

The V and J genes are TRBV10-3 and TRBJ1-2; 8 nucleotides match TRBD1. This CDR3 region has 15 residues. Trimming at V came to 3 bases and at J to 6 bases, leaving 9 bases not matched to a gene. CDR1 is ENHRY, CDR2 SYGVKD, per germline. Here the CDR3 reads CAISDLLSDRDGYTF. For the CDR3, the DNA is TGTGCCATCAGTGATTTATTGTCGGACAGGGATGGCTACACCTTC.

The V and J genes are TRBV7-3 and TRBJ2-7; D unresolved. The CDR3 is 14 residues long. Germline CDR1 and CDR2: SGHTA and FQGTGA. Trimming took off 5 bases at V and 0 bases at J, with 11 bases between the two ends. The CDR3 DNA sequence: TGTGCCAGCAGCCCAAGTATTAGCTCCTACGAGCAGTACTTC. Translation: CASSPSISSYEQYF.

CDR3 amino acids: CAISDFRREAASTDTQYF. Here the CDR3 DNA reads TGTGCCATCAGTGACTTCCGGCGGGAGGCCGCTAGCACAGATACGCAGTATTTT. This sequence joins TRBV10-3 and TRBJ2-3; 8 bases line up with TRBD2. V trimming: 3 bases; J trimming: 0 bases; junction bases outside the gene matches: 11. The germline V gene encodes CDR1 ENHRY and CDR2 SYGVKD. This CDR3 contains 18 residues.

The V and J genes are TRBV28 and TRBJ1-5; 9 nucleotides match TRBD1. V was pared by 6 bases and J by 4 bases, with 10 bases of the junction left unmatched. This CDR3 region has 16 residues. From germline, CDR1 is MDHEN and CDR2 SYDVKM. CDR3: CASRGRNRGPNQPQHF. Written as DNA, the CDR3 is TGTGCCAGCAGAGGGCGGAACAGGGGGCCTAATCAGCCCCAGCATTTT.

V is TRBV5-8 and J is TRBJ2-7, with D possibly TRBD2 on 6 matching bases. The CDR3 extends over 17 amino acids. V lost 1 base and J 7 bases, leaving 24 bases between the germline ends. CDR1 SGHTS and CDR2 YDEGEE come from the germline V gene. The CDR3 DNA follows: TGTGCCAGCAGCTTGTTGGGGGGACTCCCTACTACTGATGAGCAGTACTTC. The encoded protein is CASSLLGGLPTTDEQYF.

The gene calls are TRBV28 and TRBJ2-7; 10 nucleotides match TRBD2. Germline assignment: CDR1 MDHEN and CDR2 SYDVKM. This CDR3 region has 14 residues. The ends lost 5 bases at V and 3 bases at J; junction bases unmatched: 4. Written as DNA, the CDR3 is TGTGCCAGCAGTCCTGCTAGCGGGGGCTACGAGCAGTACTTC. Translating gives CASSPASGGYEQYF.